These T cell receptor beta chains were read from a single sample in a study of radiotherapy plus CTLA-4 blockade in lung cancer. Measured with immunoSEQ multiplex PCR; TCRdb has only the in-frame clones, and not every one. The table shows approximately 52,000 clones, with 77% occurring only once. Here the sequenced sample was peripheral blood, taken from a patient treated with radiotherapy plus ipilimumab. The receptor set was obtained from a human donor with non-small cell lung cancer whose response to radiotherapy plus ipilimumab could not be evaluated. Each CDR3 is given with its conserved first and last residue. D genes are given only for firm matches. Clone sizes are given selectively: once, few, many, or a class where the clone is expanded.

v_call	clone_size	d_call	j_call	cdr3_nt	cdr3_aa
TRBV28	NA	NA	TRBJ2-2	TGTGCCAGCAGTTTGAAGTTAGGGGCGCGGCAAACCGGGGAGCTGTTTTTT	CASSLKLGARQTGELFF
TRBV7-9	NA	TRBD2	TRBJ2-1	TGTGCCAGCAGCTTAGTCCTCTGGACTAGCGGGAGGCTCTACAATGAGCAGTTCTTC	CASSLVLWTSGRLYNEQFF
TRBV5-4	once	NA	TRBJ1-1	TGTGCCAGCAGCTTGGAGGGGTTTGTCGGAGCTTTCTTT	CASSLEGFVGAFF
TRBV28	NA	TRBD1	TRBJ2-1	TGTGCCAGCAGCATAGGGGCAGGGGGCATGAATGAGCAGTTCTTC	CASSIGAGGMNEQFF
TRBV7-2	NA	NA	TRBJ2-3	TGTGCCAGCAGCCGAGCCCAGGGGGGTTTAAGTACGAATACGCAGTATTTT	CASSRAQGGLSTNTQYF
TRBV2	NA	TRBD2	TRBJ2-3	TGTGCCAGCAGTGAGGCGGGGGGGAAACTCCCCGTTAGCACAGATACGCAGTATTTT	CASSEAGGKLPVSTDTQYF
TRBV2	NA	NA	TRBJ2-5	TGTGCCAGCAGTTATGGACGGAGCGGAGAGACCCAGTACTTC	CASSYGRSGETQYF
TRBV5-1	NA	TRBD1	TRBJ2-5	TGCGCCAGCAGGCAAGGGGGGACAGGCCAAGAGACCCAGTACTTC	CASRQGGTGQETQYF
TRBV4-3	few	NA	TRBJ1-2	TGCGCCAGCAGCCAAGACCCAGGGGCGGACTATGGCTACACCTTC	CASSQDPGADYGYTF
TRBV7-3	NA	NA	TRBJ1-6	TGTGCCAGCAGCTTAATGGGGGGAAAATTCTATAATTCACCCCTCCACTTT	CASSLMGGKFYNSPLHF
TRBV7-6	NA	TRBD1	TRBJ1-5	TGTGCCAGCAGCGCGCACACGGGACAGGGGAGCAATCAGCCCCAGCATTTT	CASSAHTGQGSNQPQHF
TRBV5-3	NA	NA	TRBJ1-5	TGTGCCAGAAGCTCCCGCCGGGGGGGCAATCAGCCCCAGCATTTT	CARSSRRGGNQPQHF
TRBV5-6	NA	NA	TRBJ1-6	TGTGCCAGCAGCTCAAGGACAGCGAATTCACCCCTCCACTTT	CASSSRTANSPLHF
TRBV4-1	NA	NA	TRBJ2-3	TGCGCCAGCAGCCAAGAGAGGTTTGGGTCCACAGATACGCAGTATTTT	CASSQERFGSTDTQYF
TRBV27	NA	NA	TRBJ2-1	TGTGCCAGCAGTTTGGGGGGGCCCGGTGAGCAGTTCTTC	CASSLGGPGEQFF
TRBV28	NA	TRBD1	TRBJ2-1	TGTGCCAGCAGGAACCAGGGGGCTACGCAGTTCTTC	CASRNQGATQFF
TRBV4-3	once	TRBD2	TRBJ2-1	TGCGCCAGCAGCCGCGGTAAGGTCCCGGGACTAGCGGGGGGGAATGAGCAGTTCTTC	CASSRGKVPGLAGGNEQFF
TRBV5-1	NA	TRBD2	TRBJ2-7	TGCGCCAGCAGCCCAGCCGGACTAGCGGGAGACTACGAGCAGTACTTC	CASSPAGLAGDYEQYF
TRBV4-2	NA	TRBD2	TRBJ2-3	TGTGCCAGCAGCCGCCGCATTGGAGCGGGGGATACAGATACGCAGTATTTT	CASSRRIGAGDTDTQYF
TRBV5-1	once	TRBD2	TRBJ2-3	TGCGCCAGCAGCTTGGTAGCGGGAGTAGGCACAGATACGCAGTATTTT	CASSLVAGVGTDTQYF
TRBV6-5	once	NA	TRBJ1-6	TGTGCCAGCAGTTACTTAGGGAGCTCCTATAATTCACCCCTCCACTTT	CASSYLGSSYNSPLHF
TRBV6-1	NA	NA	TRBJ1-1	TGTGCCAGCAGTGAAAATCCCCTATTGAACACTGAAGCTTTCTTT	CASSENPLLNTEAFF
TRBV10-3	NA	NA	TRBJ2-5	TGTGCCATCAATGACCCCGGGGGACAAGAGACCCAGTACTTC	CAINDPGGQETQYF
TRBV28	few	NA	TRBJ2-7	TGTGCCAGCAGTTTCTTACAGGCCTACGAGCAGTACTTC	CASSFLQAYEQYF
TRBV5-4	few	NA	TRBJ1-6	TGTGCCAGCAGCTTGGGGAGGGTGGGTAATTCACCCCTCCACTTT	CASSLGRVGNSPLHF
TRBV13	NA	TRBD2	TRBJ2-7	TGTGCCAGCAGCCTGACCCCGGGACTAGCTTTGGGATACGAGCAGTACTTC	CASSLTPGLALGYEQYF
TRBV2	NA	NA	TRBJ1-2	TGTGCCAGCAGTGCGATCCGGGAAAATGGCTACACCTTC	CASSAIRENGYTF
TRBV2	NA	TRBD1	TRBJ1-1	TGTGCCAGAAGGACAGGGCTGAACACTGAAGCTTTCTTT	CARRTGLNTEAFF
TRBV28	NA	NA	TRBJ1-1	TGTGCCAGCACCCCCCCGGCAGGTGCCCGAGCTTTCTTT	CASTPPAGARAFF
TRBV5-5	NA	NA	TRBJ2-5	TGTGCCAGCAGCTTAATCCCAAGCGGATCAGAGACCCAGTACTTC	CASSLIPSGSETQYF
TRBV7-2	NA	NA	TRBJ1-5	TGTGCCAGCAGCTTAGGTAGAAACAATCAGCCCCAGCATTTT	CASSLGRNNQPQHF
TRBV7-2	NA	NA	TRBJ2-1	TGTGCCAGCAGCTTAGTTCAAGCCAATGAGCAGTTCTTC	CASSLVQANEQFF
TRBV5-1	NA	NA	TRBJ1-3	TGCGCCAGCAGTGGAGACGGAAACACCATATATTTT	CASSGDGNTIYF
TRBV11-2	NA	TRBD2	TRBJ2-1	TGTGCCAGCAGCCAAGGACTAGCGGGGGGGAATGAGCAGTTCTTC	CASSQGLAGGNEQFF
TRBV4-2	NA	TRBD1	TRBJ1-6	TGTGCCAGCAGCCTAAACAGGGGCAATTCACCCCTCCACTTT	CASSLNRGNSPLHF
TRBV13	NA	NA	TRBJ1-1	TGTGCCAGCAGCTTACAGGGGATGAACACTGAAGCTTTCTTT	CASSLQGMNTEAFF
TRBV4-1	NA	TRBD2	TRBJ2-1	TGCGCCAGCAGCCAAGATAGAGGGGGGACTAGCCGGTTTGATGAGCAGTTCTTC	CASSQDRGGTSRFDEQFF
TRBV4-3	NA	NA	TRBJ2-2	TGCGCCAGCAGCCAAGATATAGGACTGTTGAACACCGGGGAGCTGTTTTTT	CASSQDIGLLNTGELFF
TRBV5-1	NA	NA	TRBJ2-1	TGCGCCAGCAGCTACTACGGACAAGGATACAATGAGCAGTTCTTC	CASSYYGQGYNEQFF
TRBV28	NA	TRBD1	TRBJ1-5	TGTGCCAGCAGCGTACAGGGGGAGGGCAATCAGCCCCAGCATTTT	CASSVQGEGNQPQHF
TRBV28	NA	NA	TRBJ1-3	TGTGCCAGCACGGCGGGGTCTGGAAACACCATATATTTT	CASTAGSGNTIYF
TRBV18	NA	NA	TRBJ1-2	TGTGCCAGCTCGCCAGACGGACCCGGGGGGCGCTATGGCTACACCTTC	CASSPDGPGGRYGYTF
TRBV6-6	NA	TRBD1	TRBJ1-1	TGTGCCAGCAGGACGGGACAGGCCCTACGGAACACTGAAGCTTTCTTT	CASRTGQALRNTEAFF
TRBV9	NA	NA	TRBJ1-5	TGTGCCAGCAGCCGATGGGGCTCCAATCAGCCCCAGCATTTT	CASSRWGSNQPQHF
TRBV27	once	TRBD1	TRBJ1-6	TGTGCCAGCAGGCCGACCTGGACAGGGGATTCACCCCTCCACTTT	CASRPTWTGDSPLHF
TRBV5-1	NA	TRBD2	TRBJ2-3	TGCGCCAGCAGCCCTAGCGGGGGGGCGGCGGATACGCAGTATTTT	CASSPSGGAADTQYF
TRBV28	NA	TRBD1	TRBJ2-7	TGTGCCATCAAAGACAGGGTCTACGAGCAGTACTTC	CAIKDRVYEQYF
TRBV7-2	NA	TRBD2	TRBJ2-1	TGTGCCAGCAGTCCAGCCGACCGTAGCGGGAGGGCCTATGAGCAGTTCTTC	CASSPADRSGRAYEQFF
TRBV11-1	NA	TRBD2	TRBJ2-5	TGTGCCAGCAGCGCCGGGACTAGGCAGACCCAGTACTTC	CASSAGTRQTQYF
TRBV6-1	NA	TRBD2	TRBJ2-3	TGTGCCAGCAGTGAGGAAGCGGGAGGCACAGATACGCAGTATTTT	CASSEEAGGTDTQYF
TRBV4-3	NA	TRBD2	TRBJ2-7	TGCGCCAGCAGCCAACTACTAGCGGGGGCCTACGAGCAGTACTTC	CASSQLLAGAYEQYF
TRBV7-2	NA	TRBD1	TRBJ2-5	TGTGCCAGCAGCCCCCAGACAGGGGGGGGAGAGACCCAGTACTTC	CASSPQTGGGETQYF
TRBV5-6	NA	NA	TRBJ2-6	TGTGCCAGCAGCCTCTCGGGCTCTGGGGCCAACGTCCTGACTTTC	CASSLSGSGANVLTF
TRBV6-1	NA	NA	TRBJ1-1	TGTGCCAGCAGTGAGGGGGGGTGGTTAGCTAACACTGAAGCTTTCTTT	CASSEGGWLANTEAFF
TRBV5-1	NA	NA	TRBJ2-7	TGCGCCAGCAGCCTCGGGGGGCTAGGCTACGAGCAGTACTTC	CASSLGGLGYEQYF
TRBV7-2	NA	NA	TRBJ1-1	TGTGCCAGCAGCTCTACAGGGACATCCACTGAAGCTTTCTTT	CASSSTGTSTEAFF
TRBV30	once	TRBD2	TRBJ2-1	TGTGCCTGGAGTTCGAAACTAGCGGGGGATGGGAATGAGCAGTTCTTC	CAWSSKLAGDGNEQFF